This TCR beta chain emerged from a study of regulatory T cells in long-lasting Graves disease. Library construction for TCR beta used iRepertoire HTBI primers and Arm-PCR of CDR3 regions. Via MiXCR, TCRdb re-called the multiplex PCR reads, giving one row per CDR3 protein. The table shows about 340,000 distinct CDR3 sequences, with around 19% occurring only once. Between the trimmed V and J ends, which lost 2 bases and 4 bases, there was a span of 11 bases. The CDR3 has 14 amino acids. Germline values: CDR1 MNHEY, CDR2 SVGEGT. Stated time point: persistent/refractory GD, antithyroid drugs over 5 years with positive TRAb. Isolated PBMC RNA provided the starting material for the TCR library. One endocrinology department in Xi'an, China, was where patients came from. This clonotype was picked up many times.

The V call is TRBV6-2 or TRBV6-3, the J call TRBJ2-5, with a possible D match to TRBD2 (7 bases). This clonotype was obtained from a female donor with Graves disease. Sequences were derived from peripheral blood mononuclear cells (PBMCs), sampled when the disease was refractory, from a patient treated with antithyroid drugs. Here the CDR3 DNA reads TGTGCCAGCAGTTACGGGGGCGGGAGAGAGACCCAGTACTTC. It yields the protein CASSYGGGRETQYF.